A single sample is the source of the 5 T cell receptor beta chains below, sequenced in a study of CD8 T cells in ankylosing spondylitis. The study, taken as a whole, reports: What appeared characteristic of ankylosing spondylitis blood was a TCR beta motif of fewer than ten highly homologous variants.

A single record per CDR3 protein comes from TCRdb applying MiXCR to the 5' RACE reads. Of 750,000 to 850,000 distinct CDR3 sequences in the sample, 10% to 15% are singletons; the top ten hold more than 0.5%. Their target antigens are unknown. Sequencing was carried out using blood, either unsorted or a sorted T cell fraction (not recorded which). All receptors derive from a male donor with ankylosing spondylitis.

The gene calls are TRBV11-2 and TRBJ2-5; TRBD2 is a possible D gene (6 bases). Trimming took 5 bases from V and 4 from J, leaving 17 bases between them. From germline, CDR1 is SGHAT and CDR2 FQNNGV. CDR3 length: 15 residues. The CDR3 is CASSPELARRETQYF. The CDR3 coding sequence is TGTGCCAGCAGCCCCGAACTAGCTCGCCGAGAGACCCAGTACTTC.

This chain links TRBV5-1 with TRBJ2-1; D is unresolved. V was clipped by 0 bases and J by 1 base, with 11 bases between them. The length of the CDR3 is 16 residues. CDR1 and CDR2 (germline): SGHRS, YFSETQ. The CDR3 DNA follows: TGCGCCAGCAGCTTGGGCTACGCCCAATCCTACAATGAGCAGTTCTTC. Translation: CASSLGYAQSYNEQFF. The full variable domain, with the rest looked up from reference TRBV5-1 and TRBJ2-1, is KAGVTQTPRYLIKTRGQQVTLSCSPISGHRSVSWYQQTPGQGLQFLFEYFSETQRNKGNFPGRFSGRQFSNSRSEMNVSTLELGDSALYLCASSLGYAQSYNEQFFGPGTRLTVL.

CDR3 amino acids: CASGVGSAQETQYF. CDR3 sequence (DNA): TGCGCCAGCGGGGTCGGGAGTGCCCAAGAGACCCAGTACTTC. The V call is TRBV5-1, the J call TRBJ2-5; the D gene is possibly TRBD2 (6 bases). V lost 7 bases to trimming and J lost 1 base, with 14 bases between them. Germline V gene lookup returns CDR1 SGHRS and CDR2 YFSETQ. The CDR3 spans 14 residues. The full variable domain, with the rest looked up from reference TRBV5-1 and TRBJ2-5, is KAGVTQTPRYLIKTRGQQVTLSCSPISGHRSVSWYQQTPGQGLQFLFEYFSETQRNKGNFPGRFSGRQFSNSRSEMNVSTLELGDSALYLCASGVGSAQETQYFGPGTRLLVL.

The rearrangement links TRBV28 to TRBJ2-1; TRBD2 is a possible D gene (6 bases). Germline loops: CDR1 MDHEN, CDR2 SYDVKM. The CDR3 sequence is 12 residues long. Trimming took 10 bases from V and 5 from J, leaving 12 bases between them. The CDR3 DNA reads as TGTGCCATTCCCGGGACTCACAATGAGCAGTTCTTC. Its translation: CAIPGTHNEQFF.

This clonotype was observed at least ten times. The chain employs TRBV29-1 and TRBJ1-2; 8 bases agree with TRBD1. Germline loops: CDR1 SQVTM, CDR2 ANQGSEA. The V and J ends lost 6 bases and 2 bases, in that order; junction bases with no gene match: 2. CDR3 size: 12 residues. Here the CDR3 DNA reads TGCAGCGTGAGGACAGGGAACTATGGCTACACCTTC. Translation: CSVRTGNYGYTF.